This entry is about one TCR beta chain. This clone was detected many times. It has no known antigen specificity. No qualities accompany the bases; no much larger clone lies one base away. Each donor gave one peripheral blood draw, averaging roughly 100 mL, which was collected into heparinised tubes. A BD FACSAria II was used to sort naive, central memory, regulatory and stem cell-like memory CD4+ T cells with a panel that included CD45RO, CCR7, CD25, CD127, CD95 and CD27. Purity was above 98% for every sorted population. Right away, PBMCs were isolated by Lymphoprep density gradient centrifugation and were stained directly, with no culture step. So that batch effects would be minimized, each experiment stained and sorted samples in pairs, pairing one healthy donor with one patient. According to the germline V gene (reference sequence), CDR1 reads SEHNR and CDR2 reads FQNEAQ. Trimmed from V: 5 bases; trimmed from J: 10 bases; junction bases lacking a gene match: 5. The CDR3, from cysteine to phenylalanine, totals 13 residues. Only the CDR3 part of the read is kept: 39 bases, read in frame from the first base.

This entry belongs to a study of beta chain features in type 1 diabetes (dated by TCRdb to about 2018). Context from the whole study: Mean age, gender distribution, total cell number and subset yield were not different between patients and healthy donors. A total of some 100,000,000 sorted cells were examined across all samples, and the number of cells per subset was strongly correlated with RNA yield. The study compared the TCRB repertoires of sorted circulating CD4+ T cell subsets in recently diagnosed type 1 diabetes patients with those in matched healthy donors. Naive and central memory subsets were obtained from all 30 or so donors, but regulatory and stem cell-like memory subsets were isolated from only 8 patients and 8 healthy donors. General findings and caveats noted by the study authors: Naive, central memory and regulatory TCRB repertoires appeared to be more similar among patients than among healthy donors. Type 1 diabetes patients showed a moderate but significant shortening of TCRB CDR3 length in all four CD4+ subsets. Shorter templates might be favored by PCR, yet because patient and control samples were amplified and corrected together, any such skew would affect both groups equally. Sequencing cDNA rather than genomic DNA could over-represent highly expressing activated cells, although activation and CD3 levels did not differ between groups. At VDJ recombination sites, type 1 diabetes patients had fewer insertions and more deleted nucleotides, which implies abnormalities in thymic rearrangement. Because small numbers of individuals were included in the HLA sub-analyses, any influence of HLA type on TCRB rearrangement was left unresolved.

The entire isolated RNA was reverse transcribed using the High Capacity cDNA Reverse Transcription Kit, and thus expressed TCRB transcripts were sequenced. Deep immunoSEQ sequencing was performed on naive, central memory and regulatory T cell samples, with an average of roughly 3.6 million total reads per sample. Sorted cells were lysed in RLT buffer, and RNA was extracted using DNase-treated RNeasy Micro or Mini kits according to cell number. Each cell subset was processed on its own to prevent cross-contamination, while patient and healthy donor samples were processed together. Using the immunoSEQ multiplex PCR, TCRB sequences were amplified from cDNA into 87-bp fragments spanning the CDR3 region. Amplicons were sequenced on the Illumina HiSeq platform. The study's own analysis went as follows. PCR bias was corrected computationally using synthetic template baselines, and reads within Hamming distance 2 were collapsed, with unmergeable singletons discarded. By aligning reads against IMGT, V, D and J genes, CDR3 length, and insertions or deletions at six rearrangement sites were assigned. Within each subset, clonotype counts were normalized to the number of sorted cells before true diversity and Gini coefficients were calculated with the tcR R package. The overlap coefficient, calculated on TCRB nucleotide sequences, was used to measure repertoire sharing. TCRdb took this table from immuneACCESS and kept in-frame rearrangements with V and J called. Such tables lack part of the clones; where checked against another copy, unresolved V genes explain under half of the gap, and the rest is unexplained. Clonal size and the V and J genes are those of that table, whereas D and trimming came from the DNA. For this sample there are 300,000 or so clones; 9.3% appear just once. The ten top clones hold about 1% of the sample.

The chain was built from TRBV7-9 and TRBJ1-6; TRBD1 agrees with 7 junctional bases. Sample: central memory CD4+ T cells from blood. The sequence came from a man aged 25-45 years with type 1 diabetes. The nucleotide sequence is TGTGCCAGCAGCGACAGGGTAGACTCACCCCTCCACTTT. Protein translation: CASSDRVDSPLHF.